This T cell receptor (beta chain) is drawn from a study of tumor and adjacent non-tumor tissue in lung cancer (dated by TCRdb to between 2017 and 2018). For the study in its entirety: Patients with adenocarcinoma (roughly 12), squamous cell carcinoma (2) and small cell lung cancer (1) were included in the cohort. The 15 or so patients were aged roughly 30 to 85 years, included about ten men and 5 women, and had TNM stage I to III disease. A total of 95 million to 150 million productive TCRbeta reads were generated by sequencing, corresponding to an average of roughly 4 million reads per sample. The study compared bulk TCRbeta repertoires from lung tumor tissue and matched distant non-tumor lung tissue of about 14 lung cancer patients. For each patient, one tumor sample and one normal lung sample were taken, giving under 35 paired specimens that underwent TCRbeta CDR3 sequencing.

From the cysteine through the phenylalanine, the CDR3 covers 13 amino acids. CDR3 DNA only is kept here, 39 bases in frame from base 1. Trimming costs V 6 bases and J 9 bases, and their ends lie 12 bases apart. Sequences SGHTA (CDR1) and FQGTGA (CDR2) are obtained from the germline V gene. Library construction relied on multiplex PCR. The run used an Illumina HiSeq 2500. TCRbeta libraries were constructed through three rounds of nested PCR with primers (Table S4) according to protocols modified from ARM-PCR. Before sequencing, PCR products of 200-500 bp were excised from the gel and purified with the QIAquick gel extraction kit. The authors processed their data as follows. Reads were cleaned using Trimmomatic, were merged into complete CDR3 sequences using FLASH, and were assigned to V(D)J germline segments using MiTCR. Clonal diversity was computed as the inverse Simpson's index with VDJtools. A read counted as productive if the sequence was in-frame and lacked a premature stop codon. TCRdb itself trimmed the public reads at Q25 with fastp, ran MiXCR and retained productive beta chains. Every distinct CDR3 protein forms one entry, paired with its most common genes and DNA. TCRdb assigned the V and J calls; the authors' analysis was not used. The sample contains approximately 62,000 distinct CDR3 sequences, more than 55% of them found a single time. About 31% of the sample rests with the top ten.

RNA was extracted from bulk unsorted tissue and checked for quality with a NanoDrop ND-1000 and an Agilent 2100. The normal lung samples consisted of distant non-tumor tissue collected more than 3 cm from the tumor edge. All donors had newly diagnosed lung cancer, had not received prior chemotherapy, and were admitted for thoracic surgery in China between August and November 2014. Patients who had received previous radiotherapy or chemotherapy, or who had another concurrent cancer, were excluded from the study. Surgical tissue pieces of roughly 1-2 cm3 were preserved in RNAlater solution and were kept at -80 degrees C until use. General findings and caveats noted by the study authors: The methods do not name the sequencing platform or mention unique molecular identifiers. A significantly larger cumulative share of the repertoire was made up by the top 100 clones in normal lung than in tumor tissue. Tumor tissue showed significantly greater TCR diversity (inverse Simpson) than normal lung tissue (about 410 vs 180, P = 0.0075, Mann-Whitney U test). Peripheral blood was not sequenced, so blood TCRbeta repertoires were not examined in the lung cancer patients of the study. TCR diversity was significantly higher in younger patients, and higher tumor TCR diversity was associated with shorter overall and disease-free survival. Only approximately 14 patients were included in the cohort, and the need for larger samples and more detailed clinical data was noted by the authors.

As to this clonotype: The clone's antigen remains unknown. Base qualities are not provided; no much larger clone lies one nucleotide away.

Sequencing was done on a sample of distant non-tumor lung tissue. Recombination linked TRBV7-3 to TRBJ1-6; a confident D gene designation cannot be given. This sequence was found in a man aged 65-85 years with non-small cell lung cancer. Here is the DNA: TGTGCCAGCAGTTCTATGATAGGTTCACCCCTCCACTTT. This is translated as CASSSMIGSPLHF.